The next 22 T cell receptor beta chains were all read from a single sample in a study of beta chain features in type 1 diabetes. The entirety of the isolated RNA underwent reverse transcription, so expressed TCRB transcripts were sequenced. Only in-frame clones appear in the TCRdb table, and some are missing; sequencing was by immunoSEQ multiplex PCR. The sample lists 350,000 to 450,000 clones, 11% to 15% occurring once. The sequencing sample was made of naive CD4+ T cells from blood. The source is a man aged 25-45 years in good health.

This clone was counted a few times. The chain uses TRBV6-1 and TRBJ1-3, with 7 bases that match TRBD1. The V segment lost 5 bases and the J segment 4 bases; nucleotides outside the gene matches: 5. This CDR3 is built from 14 residues. Germline CDR1 and CDR2: MNHNS and SASEGT. The CDR3 nucleotides read TGTGCCAGCAGTCCGGACAGGCAGGGAAACACCATATATTTT. This gives the protein CASSPDRQGNTIYF.

A word on this clone: Other DNA sequences in the same sample also yield this CDR3. This chain connects TRBV18 to TRBJ2-1; TRBD2 matches 8 bases. Germline-derived CDR1 and CDR2 are KGHSH and LQKENI. V was pared by 1 base and J by 0 bases, with 2 bases of the junction left unmatched. The CDR3 loop spans 16 amino acids. The CDR3 loop is CASSPLSGSSYNEQFF. For the CDR3, the DNA is TGTGCCAGCTCACCACTAAGCGGGAGCTCCTACAATGAGCAGTTCTTC.

This clone came up a few times. The V and J genes are TRBV7-9 and TRBJ2-2; perhaps TRBD1 as D (6 bases). The V gene's germline CDR1 is SEHNR and CDR2 FQNEAQ (reference sequence). The V end was cut by 2 bases, the J end by 3 bases, with 19 bases between. This CDR3 spans 18 amino acids. Here the CDR3 DNA reads TGTGCCAGCAGCTTATTGTCCGGTCGAGGGGGAGACACCGGGGAGCTGTTTTTT. It encodes CASSLLSGRGGDTGELFF.

This chain uses TRBV18 with TRBJ1-1; no firm D call. Trimming cost V 4 bases and J 1 base, with 10 bases left between them. The CDR3 has 14 residues. CDR1 is KGHSH, CDR2 LQKENI, per germline. The CDR3 coding sequence is TGTGCCAGCTCACAACTCTCACAGAACACTGAAGCTTTCTTT. This gives the protein CASSQLSQNTEAFF.

The sample holds a few counts of this clone. The CDR3 loop reads CASNRSGGNYGYTF. CDR3 nucleotides: TGTGCCAGTAACCGTTCTGGCGGAAACTATGGCTACACCTTC. The rearrangement links TRBV19 to TRBJ1-2, with D unresolved. The CDR3 has 14 amino acids. Trimming cost V 7 bases and J 2 bases, with 14 bases left between them. In germline, CDR1 is LNHDA, CDR2 SQIVND (reference sequence).

This clone has more than one count but fewer than ten. The rearrangement links TRBV13 to TRBJ2-7; D possibly uses TRBD1 or TRBD2 (6 bases each). The V end was cut by 0 bases, the J end by 3 bases, with 9 bases between. CDR1 and CDR2 from the germline V gene are PRHDT and FYEKMQ (reference sequence). The CDR3 has 14 amino acids. CDR3 region: CASSLGGGRYEQYF. CDR3 in DNA: TGTGCCAGCAGCTTAGGCGGGGGCCGCTACGAGCAGTACTTC.

This clone has a count of ten or more. V is TRBV7-2 and J is TRBJ2-7, with a weak D call TRBD1 (5 bases). CDR1 and CDR2 from the germline V gene are SGHTA and FQGNSA. The CDR3 contains 13 residues. Trimming stripped 7 bases from V and 3 bases from J, with 13 bases between. The CDR3 DNA is TGTGCCAGCACAATGGACACGTTCTACGAGCAGTACTTC. This sequence encodes CASTMDTFYEQYF.

In this sample, this clone turned up a few times. The chain couples TRBV7-2 to TRBJ1-2; TRBD1 matches 7 bases. V trimming: 5 bases; J trimming: 5 bases; junction bases outside the gene matches: 5. The CDR3 has 13 amino acids. CDR1 is SGHTA and CDR2 is FQGNSA in the germline V gene. The CDR3 here is CASSPDRAYGYTF. The CDR3 DNA reads TGTGCCAGCAGCCCAGACAGGGCATATGGCTACACCTTC.

This clone showed up just a few times. The rearrangement uses TRBV4-3 and TRBJ1-1; TRBD1 matches at 12 bases. The germline V gene has CDR1 LGHNA and CDR2 YSLEER. The V segment lost 3 bases and the J segment 3 bases; nucleotides outside the gene matches: 5. The CDR3 loop spans 16 amino acids. Written as DNA, the CDR3 is TGCGCCAGCAGCCAGCCGGGACAGGGGGCGGACACTGAAGCTTTCTTT. It specifies CASSQPGQGADTEAFF.

This clone was seen a handful of times. This chain links TRBV7-2 with TRBJ1-5, with D unresolved. Germline V gene data show CDR1 as SGHTA and CDR2 as FQGNSA. V was trimmed by 8 bases and J by 7 bases, leaving 15 bases between them. This CDR3 has 13 residues. CDR3 sequence reads: CASAQGQRQPQHF. CDR3 DNA sequence: TGTGCCAGCGCCCAAGGGCAACGGCAGCCCCAGCATTTT.

The chain links TRBV7-2 to TRBJ2-5; 12 bases align to TRBD1. Germline CDR1 is SGHTA and CDR2 is FQGNSA. With 1 base clipped from V and 5 bases from J, the junction kept 2 bases outside the gene matches. The CDR3 totals 15 residues. DNA of the CDR3: TGTGCCAGCAGCTTAGAGGGACAGGGGGCCGAGACCCAGTACTTC. Translation: CASSLEGQGAETQYF.

This clone was seen a handful of times. The chain employs TRBV7-2 and TRBJ2-3, with 8 positions matching TRBD2. The CDR3 covers 13 residues. The germline V gene encodes CDR1 SGHTA and CDR2 FQGNSA. Trimming at V came to 5 bases and at J to 4 bases, leaving 2 bases not matched to a gene. The CDR3 DNA is TGTGCCAGCAGCCGACTAGCGTCAGATACGCAGTATTTT. Its translation is CASSRLASDTQYF.

This rearrangement joins TRBV18 to TRBJ2-5; D remains unclear. With 0 bases removed from V and 5 bases from J, the gap between germline ends came to 4 bases. This CDR3 comprises 12 residues. Germline V gene data show CDR1 as KGHSH and CDR2 as LQKENI. The chain's CDR3 is CASSPPYETQYF. The CDR3 DNA follows: TGTGCCAGCTCACCACCGTACGAGACCCAGTACTTC.

This sequence joins TRBV6-1 and TRBJ2-3, with TRBD2 matching over 7 bases. Germline CDR1 and CDR2: MNHNS and SASEGT. The CDR3 consists of 14 residues. V gave up 10 bases and J gave up 6 bases; unmatched junction bases: 13. Here the CDR3 DNA reads TGTGCCACCCTGGGGGGGAGTCCCTATGATACGCAGTATTTT. Translating it yields CATLGGSPYDTQYF.

The chain carries TRBV9 and TRBJ1-2; D gene unclear. The CDR3 sequence is 14 residues long. Trimming stripped 3 bases from V and 4 bases from J, with 13 bases between. Per the germline V gene, CDR1 is SGDLS and CDR2 is YYNGEE. The DNA of the CDR3 is TGTGCCAGCAGCGGACCTTCTAGGACCTATGGCTACACCTTC. It translates to CASSGPSRTYGYTF. Full variable domain (remainder filled in from reference TRBV9 and TRBJ1-2): DSGVTQTPKHLITATGQRVTLRCSPRSGDLSVYWYQQSLDQGLQFLIQYYNGEERAKGNILERFSAQQFPDLHSELNLSSLELGDSALYFCASSGPSRTYGYTFGSGTRLTVV.

V is TRBV29-1 and J is TRBJ1-2; D possibly corresponds to TRBD1 (6 bases). V was clipped by 0 bases and J by 4 bases, with 15 bases between them. The CDR3 loop spans 15 amino acids. Germline V gene data show CDR1 as SQVTM and CDR2 as ANQGSEA. CDR3 sequence: CSVEDSRGEIYGYTF. CDR3 DNA: TGCAGCGTTGAAGACAGCAGGGGCGAAATCTATGGCTACACCTTC. The variable domain in full, with the rest retrieved from reference TRBV29-1 and TRBJ1-2, is SAVISQKPSRDICQRGTSLTIQCQVDSQVTMMFWYRQQPGQSLTLIATANQGSEATYESGFVIDKFPISRPNLTFSTLTVSNMSPEDSSIYLCSVEDSRGEIYGYTFGSGTRLTVV.

The chain carries TRBV9 and TRBJ1-2, with 8 bases lining up with TRBD1. The CDR3 covers 15 residues. CDR1 and CDR2 (germline): SGDLS, YYNGEE. With 7 bases clipped from V and 4 bases from J, the junction kept 12 bases outside the gene matches. The CDR3 loop is CASGQGQAGRYGYTF. The CDR3 DNA reads as TGTGCCAGCGGTCAGGGACAGGCCGGCCGCTATGGCTACACCTTC.

This clone has only a few counts. The chain employs TRBV7-2 and TRBJ2-1; D perhaps matches TRBD2 (6 bases). V was pared by 2 bases and J by 1 base, with 12 bases between. Germline V gene data show CDR1 as SGHTA and CDR2 as FQGNSA. The CDR3 is 16 residues long. The CDR3, as DNA: TGTGCCAGCAGCTTATCCGCGGGGCCATCCTACAATGAGCAGTTCTTC. Translated: CASSLSAGPSYNEQFF.

V and J are TRBV7-2 and TRBJ2-6; tentatively, D is TRBD1 (6 bases). Germline CDR1 reads SGHTA; CDR2 reads FQGNSA. The CDR3 has 15 amino acids. V was pared by 6 bases and J by 4 bases, with 13 bases between. CDR3 residues: CASRPDRQGANVLTF. The CDR3, as DNA: TGTGCCAGCAGACCAGACAGGCAAGGGGCCAACGTCCTGACTTTC.

The gene calls are TRBV14 and TRBJ1-2; the D gene is possibly TRBD1 (5 bases). Germline V CDR1 and CDR2: SGHDN, FVKESK. CDR3 length: 15 residues. V was clipped by 1 base and J by 8 bases, with 17 bases between them. CDR3 nucleotide sequence: TGTGCCAGCAGCCAAGTGGGGGACCGAGGATACGGCTACACCTTC. It specifies CASSQVGDRGYGYTF. Combining the CDR3 with reference TRBV14 and TRBJ1-2 gives the whole variable domain EAGVTQFPSHSVIEKGQTVTLRCDPISGHDNLYWYRRVMGKEIKFLLHFVKESKQDESGMPNNRFLAERTGGTYSTLKVQPAELEDSGVYFCASSQVGDRGYGYTFGSGTRLTVV.

This clone came up a few times. The genes are TRBV2 and TRBJ2-6; D is ambiguous. The CDR3 runs to 14 residues. Germline loops: CDR1 SNHLY, CDR2 FYNNEI. V dropped 6 bases and J dropped 4 bases, with 10 bases sitting between them. The CDR3 sequence is CASRDPAGANVLTF. The CDR3 coding sequence is TGTGCCAGCAGGGACCCGGCCGGGGCCAACGTCCTGACTTTC.

The chain carries TRBV7-8 and TRBJ2-1, with 13 positions matching TRBD2. Germline V gives CDR1 SGHVS, CDR2 FQNEAQ. The V gene end was trimmed by 5 bases and the J gene end by 6 bases; junction bases not matched to a gene: 13. CDR3 length: 18 residues. Written as DNA, the CDR3 is TGTGCCAGCAGCCCGGGACTAGCGGGATCGACTGCGGGCAATGAGCAGTTCTTC. As protein: CASSPGLAGSTAGNEQFF.